This T cell receptor beta chain was identified in a study of a mutant IDH1 vaccine in newly diagnosed glioma. Whole-study context: Vaccines were first given 4-6 weeks after radiotherapy alone, or with temozolomide cycles.

Worth noting for this clone: The target antigen is unknown.

As to time point: week 47, end of study. Topical imiquimod accompanied each vaccine dose, which consisted of 300 ug of mutant IDH1 20-mer peptide. Trimming cost V 1 base and J 4 bases; bases outside gene matches: 10. The CDR3 covers 16 residues. CDR1 is GTSNPN and CDR2 is SVGIG in the germline V gene (reference sequence). Libraries were prepared by immunoSEQ multiplex PCR; TCRdb keeps only in-frame clonotypes and omits some of them. The sample includes roughly 22,000 clones, 82% of them seen just once. The origin of this receptor is a man in his forties or fifties with glioma. Some clones in this sample may be carry-over from other donors' samples. This chain links TRBV30 with TRBJ2-3, with 8 bases identical to TRBD2. The input for sequencing was PBMCs, taken from a glioma patient whose treatment included an IDH1 peptide vaccine. CDR3 in DNA: TGTGCCTGGAGTGCCGGAACTAGCGGTGTTTCAGATACGCAGTATTTT. Encoded protein: CAWSAGTSGVSDTQYF.